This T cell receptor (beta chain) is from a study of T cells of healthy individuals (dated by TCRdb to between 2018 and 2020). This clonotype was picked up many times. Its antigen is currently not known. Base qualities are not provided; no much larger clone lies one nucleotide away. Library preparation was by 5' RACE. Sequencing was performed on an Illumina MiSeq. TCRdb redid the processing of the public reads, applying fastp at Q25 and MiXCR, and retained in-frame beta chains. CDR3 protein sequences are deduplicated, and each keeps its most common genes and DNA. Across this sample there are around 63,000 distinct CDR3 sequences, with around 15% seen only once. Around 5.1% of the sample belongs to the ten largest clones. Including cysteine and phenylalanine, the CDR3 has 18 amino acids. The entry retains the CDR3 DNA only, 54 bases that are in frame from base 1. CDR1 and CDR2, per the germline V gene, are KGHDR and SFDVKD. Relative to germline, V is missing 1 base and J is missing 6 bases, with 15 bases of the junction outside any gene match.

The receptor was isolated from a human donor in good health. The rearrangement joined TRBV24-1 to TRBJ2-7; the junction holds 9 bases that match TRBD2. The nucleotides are TGTGCCACCAGTGATTTCCAAGTTCTAGCGGGATTCCAATCCGAGCAGTACTTC. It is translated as CATSDFQVLAGFQSEQYF.